The 28 T cell receptor beta chains below come from one sample, sequenced in a study of cytomegalovirus exposure and HLA in healthy donors. Amplification used 60 Vbeta primers and 13 Jbeta primers. Data came from immunoSEQ multiplex PCR; TCRdb stores just in-frame clones and leaves some out. With under 95,000 clones in the sample, the ten largest clones hold approximately 0.58%. Sequences were obtained from PBMCs. These receptors all come from a man over 45 in good health and CMV-seronegative.

The rearrangement uses TRBV6-1 and TRBJ2-3, with D perhaps TRBD1 (6 bases). V dropped 2 bases and J dropped 3 bases, with 12 bases sitting between them. The CDR3 covers 15 residues. Germline CDR1 reads MNHNS; CDR2 reads SASEGT. As DNA, the CDR3 is TGTGCCAGCAGTGAATTGGTCAGGGGAACAGATACGCAGTATTTT. Its protein product is CASSELVRGTDTQYF.

This chain uses TRBV18 with TRBJ2-7; a possible D gene is TRBD1 (6 bases). The V end lost 0 bases, the J end lost 5 bases, and 8 bases lay between the germline ends. Germline assignment: CDR1 KGHSH and CDR2 LQKENI. This CDR3 has 13 residues. CDR3 sequence (DNA): TGTGCCAGCTCACCACCGGCAGGGGACGAGCAGTACTTC. This encodes CASSPPAGDEQYF.

V usage is TRBV7-3 and J usage is TRBJ2-7; TRBD2 is a possible D gene (7 bases). Germline values: CDR1 SGHTA, CDR2 FQGTGA. The CDR3 length is 13 residues. V was pared by 4 bases and J by 5 bases, with 12 bases between. The CDR3 region has the DNA TGTGCCAGCAGCTCACAGGGAGGGAACGAGCAGTACTTC. This encodes CASSSQGGNEQYF.

V gene TRBV5-1 combines with J gene TRBJ2-3; 9 bases agree with TRBD2. CDR3 length equals 16 residues. V lost 7 bases to trimming and J lost 7 bases; unmatched junction nucleotides: 16. Germline CDR1 is SGHRS and CDR2 is YFSETQ. The CDR3 sequence: CASGGDPGTSINTQYF. CDR3 bases: TGCGCCAGCGGGGGAGATCCCGGGACTAGCATAAATACGCAGTATTTT.

This chain uses TRBV11-1 with TRBJ2-1, with TRBD2 matching over 10 bases. Per the germline V gene, CDR1 is SGHAT and CDR2 is FQDESV (reference sequence). This CDR3 spans 17 amino acids. V shed 4 bases, J shed 4 bases, and the junction held 10 bases outside the gene matches. The CDR3 region has the DNA TGTGCCAGCAGCTCCCCTCGTAGCGGGGGGTTGTACAATGAGCAGTTCTTC. Amino acids: CASSSPRSGGLYNEQFF.

The rearrangement joins TRBV9 to TRBJ2-1, with D perhaps matching TRBD2 (6 bases). V gave up 6 bases and J gave up 10 bases, with 17 bases separating them. The germline gives CDR1 SGDLS, CDR2 YYNGEE. The CDR3 extends over 13 amino acids. CDR3 region: CASTGDFLGEQFF. The CDR3 bases are TGTGCCAGCACCGGGGACTTCCTAGGGGAGCAGTTCTTC.

The V call is TRBV9, the J call TRBJ1-6, with D hard to call. Germline CDR1 is SGDLS and CDR2 is YYNGEE. The CDR3 extends over 15 amino acids. Trimming pared 0 bases from V and 13 bases from J, leaving 17 bases between. The CDR3 bases are TGTGCCAGCAGCGTAGGGGCCGAGGGAAGAGATCCCCTCCACTTT. It translates to CASSVGAEGRDPLHF.

This sequence joins TRBV9 and TRBJ2-2; 11 nucleotides match TRBD2. CDR3 length equals 17 residues. Looked up from germline, CDR1 is SGDLS and CDR2 is YYNGEE. The trim removed 0 bases at V and 6 bases at J, leaving 7 bases unmatched. CDR3 residues: CASSVGATSGVAGELFF. Written as DNA, the CDR3 is TGTGCCAGCAGCGTAGGGGCGACTAGCGGGGTCGCCGGGGAGCTGTTTTTT.

The V gene is TRBV9, the J gene TRBJ2-2, with D uncertain. CDR1 is SGDLS and CDR2 is YYNGEE in the germline V gene. V lost 0 bases and J 2 bases, leaving 5 bases between the germline ends. The CDR3 runs to 14 residues. In nucleotides, the CDR3 is TGTGCCAGCAGCGTAGAACTTAACACCGGGGAGCTGTTTTTT. It yields the protein CASSVELNTGELFF.

This chain connects TRBV5-6 to TRBJ1-4; D not certain. The CDR3 runs to 16 residues. Trimming removed 3 bases from V and 8 bases from J, with 20 bases in between. Germline-derived CDR1 and CDR2 are SGHDT and YYEEEE. The CDR3 protein is CASSYVPGLLDEKLFF. The CDR3 DNA reads as TGTGCCAGCAGCTACGTACCCGGACTTCTAGACGAAAAACTGTTTTTT.

This sequence joins TRBV19 and TRBJ2-7; 9 positions match TRBD1. J was trimmed by 4 bases and V by 3 bases; bases with no gene match: 7. CDR3 size: 15 residues. Germline assignment: CDR1 LNHDA and CDR2 SQIVND (reference sequence). The CDR3 coding sequence is TGTGCCAGTAGTATGAGGGGACAGGGACTTTACGAGCAGTACTTC. Protein product: CASSMRGQGLYEQYF.

V is TRBV27 and J is TRBJ2-7; D possibly corresponds to TRBD1 (5 bases). Looked up from germline, CDR1 is MNHEY and CDR2 is SMNVEV (reference sequence). V gave up 3 bases and J gave up 3 bases, with 12 bases separating them. The CDR3 contains 14 residues. The CDR3 reads CASSLNFRVYEQYF. CDR3 nucleotides: TGTGCCAGCAGTTTGAATTTCAGGGTCTACGAGCAGTACTTC.

The chain links TRBV19 to TRBJ2-5; 9 nucleotides line up with TRBD1. The trim removed 6 bases at V and 5 bases at J, leaving 7 bases unmatched. Germline V gene lookup returns CDR1 LNHDA and CDR2 SQIVND (reference sequence). The CDR3 length is 14 residues. This CDR3 is CASSTGQGSETQYF. In DNA form, the CDR3 reads TGTGCCAGTAGCACTGGACAGGGGAGCGAGACCCAGTACTTC.

CDR3 amino acids: CASSLGLAGGTDTQYF. CDR3 bases: TGTGCCAGCAGCTTGGGACTAGCGGGGGGCACAGATACGCAGTATTTT. This sequence joins TRBV5-4 and TRBJ2-3, with TRBD2 identical over 12 bases. This CDR3 has 16 residues. The germline V gene has CDR1 SGHNT and CDR2 YYREEE (reference sequence). Trimming took 0 bases from V and 1 from J; bases not matched to a gene: 0. The entire variable domain, with the rest obtained from reference TRBV5-4 and TRBJ2-3, is as follows: ETGVTQSPTHLIKTRGQQVTLRCSSQSGHNTVSWYQQALGQGPQFIFQYYREEENGRGNFPPRFSGLQFPNYSSELNVNALELDDSALYLCASSLGLAGGTDTQYFGPGTRLTVL.

The rearrangement uses TRBV5-6 and TRBJ2-5; 9 nucleotides line up with TRBD1. In germline, CDR1 is SGHDT, CDR2 YYEEEE. V shed 4 bases and J 5 bases; nucleotides not matched to a gene: 9. The CDR3 extends over 15 amino acids. The chain's CDR3 is CASSGNRQGVETQYF. DNA for the CDR3: TGTGCCAGCAGCGGCAACCGACAGGGGGTCGAGACCCAGTACTTC.

V is TRBV30 and J is TRBJ1-5, with a possible D match to TRBD1 (6 bases). Trimming left V 1 base short and J 4 bases short, with 8 bases between. CDR3 length: 13 residues. Germline V gene data show CDR1 as GTSNPN and CDR2 as SVGIG (reference sequence). CDR3 protein: CAWSADSNQPQHF. The CDR3 bases are TGTGCCTGGAGTGCGGACAGTAATCAGCCCCAGCATTTT. Complete variable domain (other parts from reference TRBV30 and TRBJ1-5): SQTIHQWPATLVQPVGSPLSLECTVEGTSNPNLYWYRQAAGRGLQLLFYSVGIGQISSEVPQNLSASRPQDRQFILSSKKLLLSDSGFYLCAWSADSNQPQHFGDGTRLSIL.

In DNA form, the CDR3 reads TGTGCCAGCAGTGAAGCAGGGGCGTCGGGGCCCCAGCATTTT. Amino acids: CASSEAGASGPQHF. The chain recombines TRBV6-1 with TRBJ1-5; possibly TRBD1 for D (5 bases). The germline V gene encodes CDR1 MNHNS and CDR2 SASEGT. The germline V and J ends were trimmed by 0 bases and 9 bases, with 12 bases remaining between them. This CDR3 has 14 residues.

The V gene is TRBV6-5, the J gene TRBJ2-3; TRBD2 agrees at 11 bases. CDR1 is MNHEY and CDR2 is SVGAGI in the germline V gene. Trimming at V came to 2 bases and at J to 2 bases, leaving 3 bases not matched to a gene. The CDR3 consists of 16 residues. CDR3 residues: CASSYRLAGNTDTQYF. The DNA for the CDR3 is TGTGCCAGCAGTTACCGACTAGCGGGGAACACAGATACGCAGTATTTT.

The gene calls are TRBV7-3 and TRBJ2-5, with TRBD1 as a possible D gene (5 bases). CDR1 is SGHTA, CDR2 FQGTGA, per germline. The CDR3 has 15 amino acids. The ends were cut back, 4 bases at V and 3 bases at J, with 15 bases in the middle. The CDR3, as DNA: TGTGCCAGCAGCTCCGGCCCAGGGATGGAAGAGACCCAGTACTTC. The encoded protein is CASSSGPGMEETQYF.

V usage is TRBV19 and J usage is TRBJ1-5; TRBD1 might be the D (6 bases). The CDR3 is made up of 15 amino acids. Trimming removed 4 bases at V and 12 bases at J, with 22 bases between. Germline V gives CDR1 LNHDA, CDR2 SQIVND (reference sequence). CDR3 bases: TGTGCCAGTAGTACAAGACAGGCGCTTCCCCTTTTCCAGCATTTT. The encoded protein is CASSTRQALPLFQHF.

The genes are TRBV7-6 and TRBJ1-6; 8 bases are a match to TRBD1. This CDR3 spans 17 amino acids. Germline V gene sequence: CDR1 SGHVS, CDR2 FNYEAQ. The trim removed 1 base at V and 9 bases at J, leaving 11 bases unmatched. The CDR3 here is CASSLVASDRVGSPLHF. DNA for the CDR3: TGTGCCAGCAGCTTAGTCGCGTCGGACAGGGTCGGTTCACCCCTCCACTTT.

The chain joins TRBV25-1 to TRBJ1-2; D is unclear. Trimming left V 0 bases short and J 6 bases short, with 8 bases between. The CDR3 is made up of 13 amino acids. CDR1 is MGHDK and CDR2 is SYGVNS in the germline V gene. The CDR3 bases are TGTGCCAGCAGTGAATATAACAGAGATGGCTACACCTTC. It specifies CASSEYNRDGYTF.

CDR3 sequence: CASKRAGMAYNSPLHF. For the CDR3, the DNA is TGCGCCAGCAAAAGAGCCGGGATGGCCTATAATTCACCCCTCCACTTT. The rearrangement links TRBV5-1 to TRBJ1-6; D gene unclear. Per the germline V gene, CDR1 is SGHRS and CDR2 is YFSETQ. The CDR3 covers 16 residues. Trimming cost V 6 bases and J 2 bases, with 15 bases left between them.

The genes are TRBV19 and TRBJ2-3; perhaps TRBD1 as D (5 bases). Per the germline V gene, CDR1 is LNHDA and CDR2 is SQIVND (reference sequence). V dropped 6 bases and J dropped 2 bases, with 12 bases sitting between them. This CDR3 contains 14 residues. This CDR3 is CASSDRGYTDTQYF. Written as DNA, the CDR3 is TGTGCCAGTAGCGACAGAGGCTACACAGATACGCAGTATTTT. Variable domain in full (rest from reference TRBV19 and TRBJ2-3): DGGITQSPKYLFRKEGQNVTLSCEQNLNHDAMYWYRQDPGQGLRLIYYSQIVNDFQKGDIAEGYSVSREKKESFPLTVTSAQKNPTAFYLCASSDRGYTDTQYFGPGTRLTVL.

This sequence joins TRBV4-3 and TRBJ1-1, with D possibly TRBD1 on 6 matching bases. The V gene's germline CDR1 is LGHNA and CDR2 YSLEER. CDR3 length: 14 amino acids. With 4 bases removed from V and 5 bases from J, the gap between germline ends came to 14 bases. CDR3 sequence reads: CASSPQGLGTEAFF. DNA for the CDR3: TGCGCCAGCAGCCCCCAGGGGCTGGGGACTGAAGCTTTCTTT.

The chain uses TRBV5-4 and TRBJ2-7, with 7 bases lining up with TRBD1. The CDR3 loop spans 15 amino acids. Germline lookup yields CDR1 SGHNT and CDR2 YYREEE (reference sequence). After removal of 2 bases from V and 3 bases from J, the junction contained 8 bases not matched to a gene. In DNA form, the CDR3 reads TGTGCCAGCAGCTTTACAGGGGAATCATACTACGAGCAGTACTTC. Translating gives CASSFTGESYYEQYF.

J is TRBJ1-1 and V is TRBV6-1, with D possibly matching TRBD1 (5 bases). The CDR3 loop spans 11 amino acids. The germline gives CDR1 MNHNS, CDR2 SASEGT. Trimming cost V 6 bases and J 11 bases, with 13 bases left between them. Here the CDR3 reads CASRPARGAFF. The CDR3 region has the DNA TGTGCCAGCAGGCCGGCCCGGGGGGCTTTCTTT.

This chain joins TRBV18 and TRBJ1-1, with no clear D. V lost 4 bases to trimming and J lost 10 bases, with 25 bases between them. The CDR3 covers 16 residues. Per the germline V gene, CDR1 is KGHSH and CDR2 is LQKENI. The CDR3, as DNA: TGTGCCAGCTCACGCGGCTGGGCAGGAGGAACAAGGGTAGCTTTCTTT. It yields the protein CASSRGWAGGTRVAFF.